The source of this T cell receptor beta chain is a study of T cells in Graves' hyperthyroidism and ophthalmopathy. The J segment lost 7 bases and the V segment lost 3 bases, leaving 13 bases of the junction unmatched. Germline-derived CDR1 and CDR2 are MDHEN and SYDVKM. The CDR3 length is 16 residues. Diagnoses were established using clinical symptoms, serum thyroxine and TRAb, thyroid ultrasound and orbital computed tomography. At least ten counts were recorded for this clonotype. The source material, RNA transcripts, was used to amplify TCR beta CDR3 regions. The HTBI primer set served for first-round RT-PCR of the TCR CDR3. TCRdb called the multiplex PCR reads again in MiXCR, with one record for every CDR3 protein. The repertoire consists of hundreds of thousands of distinct CDR3 sequences, with approximately 14% occurring once and the leading ten covering around 9.6%.

The clonotype comes from a woman between 18 and 29 years old with Graves' hyperthyroidism. V gene TRBV28 combines with J gene TRBJ2-7; the match to TRBD2 covers 9 bases. Sequences were obtained from blood. The CDR3 DNA sequence: TGTGCCAGCAGTTTTCTGGGGGTAGCGGGAGATGGTGAGCAGTACTTC. This encodes CASSFLGVAGDGEQYF.